These T cell receptor beta chains were read from a single sample in a study of early T cells in non-severe SARS-CoV-2 infection. TCRdb analysed the 5' RACE reads with MiXCR anew, one entry per CDR3 protein. Of roughly 80,000 distinct CDR3 sequences in the sample, roughly a sixth were seen once. Sample: whole blood. These receptors were collected from an adult who was a healthcare worker with PCR-confirmed SARS-CoV-2 infection or an uninfected control (not recorded which). CDR3s include the opening cysteine and the closing phenylalanine or tryptophan. Each record gives: J gene, D gene, clone size, V gene, CDR3 DNA, CDR3 protein. The D gene is left open where the match is weak. Not all rows give a size; the values are once, few, many and, for expanded clones, a class.

TRBJ2-7 . few TRBV5-4 TGTGCCAGCAGCCTAGGACTGGAACCCTACGAGCAGTACTTC CASSLGLEPYEQYF
TRBJ2-2 . . TRBV5-1 TGCGCCAGCAGCCCATTCACCGGGGAGCTGTTTTTT CASSPFTGELFF
TRBJ2-7 . few TRBV15 TGTGCCACCAGCAGAGATTCCCTCTACGAGCAGTACTTC CATSRDSLYEQYF
TRBJ2-6 . few TRBV15 TGTGCCACTTTAAGGGAAATCTCTGGGGCCAACGTCCTGACTTTC CATLREISGANVLTF
TRBJ1-1 . . TRBV9 TGTGCCAGCAGCGTAGTCCCCGGGAACACTGAAGCTTTCTTT CASSVVPGNTEAFF
TRBJ1-2 . few TRBV7-9 TGTGCCAGCAGCCGGGACGGCGATGGCTACACCTTC CASSRDGDGYTF
TRBJ2-4 . . TRBV5-1 TGCGCCAGCAGCCTACCTGGACGGGGGAAAAATCAGTACTTC CASSLPGRGKNQYF
TRBJ1-6 . few TRBV12-3/TRBV12-4 TGTGCCAGCAGTTTAGGGTCCTCGGGATCACCCCTCCACTTT CASSLGSSGSPLHF
TRBJ2-1 TRBD2 . TRBV2 TGTGCCAGCAGGGGGACTAGCGGTCGAGGACGCAATGAGCAGTTCTTC CASRGTSGRGRNEQFF
TRBJ2-5 . . TRBV29-1 TGCAGCCCGAGAGTCGGGGCGGAAGAGACCCAGTACTTC CSPRVGAEETQYF
TRBJ2-7 . . TRBV7-6 TGTGCCAGCAGCCACAACTCCTACGAGCAGTACTTC CASSHNSYEQYF
TRBJ1-5 TRBD1 . TRBV12-3/TRBV12-4 TGTGCCAGCAGTTCCAGACAGGGGTTTAATCAGCCCCAGCATTTT CASSSRQGFNQPQHF
TRBJ1-2 . few TRBV20-1 TGCAGTGCCCCGACCGGCAGGGGAAGGGGACTGGCTGGCTACACCTTC CSAPTGRGRGLAGYTF
TRBJ2-7 . . TRBV6-1 TGTGCCAGCAGTGATCGTAACTGGGGGATAGAATACGAGCAGTACTTC CASSDRNWGIEYEQYF
TRBJ1-1 TRBD1 . TRBV9 TGTGCCAGCAGCGCCGGGACAGAATATGAAGCTTTCTTT CASSAGTEYEAFF
TRBJ2-7 . . TRBV21-1 TGTGCCAGCAGCAAAAAAAACCTTTCCGAGCAGTACTTC CASSKKNLSEQYF
TRBJ1-1 . . TRBV24-1 TGTGCCACGCGGAGAGGGGTATACACTGAAGCTTTCTTT CATRRGVYTEAFF
TRBJ2-3 . few TRBV30 TGTGCCTGGAGTCATCCCACAGATACGCAGTATTTT CAWSHPTDTQYF
TRBJ2-1 . few TRBV9 TGTGCCAGCAGAGGGGGAAATGAGCAGTTCTTC CASRGGNEQFF
TRBJ1-1 . many TRBV9 TGTGCCAGCAGCGTAGGGGGACAGAACACTGAAGCTTTCTTT CASSVGGQNTEAFF